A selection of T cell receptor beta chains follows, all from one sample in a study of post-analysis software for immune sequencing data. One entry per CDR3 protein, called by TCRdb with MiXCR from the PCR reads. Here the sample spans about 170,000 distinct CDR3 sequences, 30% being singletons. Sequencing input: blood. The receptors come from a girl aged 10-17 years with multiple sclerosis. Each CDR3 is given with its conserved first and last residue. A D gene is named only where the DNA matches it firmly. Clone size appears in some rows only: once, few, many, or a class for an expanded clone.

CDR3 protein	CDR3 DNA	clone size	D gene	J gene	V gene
CASSLDRGLVTNEKLFF	TGTGCCAGCAGCCTGGACAGGGGGTTGGTAACTAATGAAAAACTGTTTTTT	NA	TRBD1	TRBJ1-4	TRBV5-6
CARGDSQHTEAFF	TGTGCCAGAGGGGACAGCCAACACACTGAAGCTTTCTTT	NA	TRBD1	TRBJ1-1	TRBV2
CASSLPGSNYGYTF	TGTGCCAGCAGTTTACCGGGGTCTAACTATGGCTACACCTTC	many	NA	TRBJ1-2	TRBV12-3/TRBV12-4
CASSQVGPLGYTF	TGTGCCAGCAGCCAAGTCGGTCCGCTCGGCTACACCTTC	NA	NA	TRBJ1-2	TRBV3-1
CASSLRTENTEAFF	TGCGCCAGCAGCTTAAGAACAGAGAACACTGAAGCTTTCTTT	once	NA	TRBJ1-1	TRBV5-1
CSAPPRVVVPDTQYF	TGCAGTGCCCCGCCCCGAGTCGTAGTCCCAGATACGCAGTATTTT	many	NA	TRBJ2-3	TRBV20-1
CASSQGLSGNTIYF	TGCGCCAGCAGCCAGGGCCTCTCTGGAAACACCATATATTTT	NA	NA	TRBJ1-3	TRBV5-1
CATSRDRMGERYEQYF	TGTGCCACCAGCAGAGATCGTATGGGGGAGAGGTACGAGCAGTACTTC	many	NA	TRBJ2-7	TRBV15
CASSSQGASSYEQYF	TGTGCCAGCAGCTCCCAGGGGGCCAGCTCCTACGAGCAGTACTTC	many	TRBD1	TRBJ2-7	TRBV5-6
CASSLPGTGVDNEQFF	TGTGCCAGCAGCCTGCCAGGGACAGGGGTTGATAATGAGCAGTTCTTC	once	TRBD1	TRBJ2-1	TRBV5-4
CASSLGGNYGHTF	TGCGCCAGCAGCTTGGGGGGGAACTATGGCCACACCTTC	many	NA	TRBJ1-2	TRBV5-1
CASSFQGTSGPYEQYF	TGTGCCAGCAGCTTCCAGGGGACTAGCGGACCCTACGAGCAGTACTTC	many	TRBD2	TRBJ2-7	TRBV7-3
CASSTRTLSDTQYF	TGTGCCAGCAGCACCCGGACACTCTCTGATACGCAGTATTTT	NA	NA	TRBJ2-3	TRBV11-3
CASSRGGLNQPQHF	TGTGCCAGCAGCCGGGGGGGACTAAATCAGCCCCAGCATTTT	many	NA	TRBJ1-5	TRBV3-1
CAISESSGTEEQYF	TGTGCCATCAGTGAGTCGTCCGGGACAGAGGAGCAGTACTTC	NA	TRBD1	TRBJ2-7	TRBV10-3
CASRKDRDEQYF	TGTGCCAGCAGAAAGGACCGGGACGAGCAGTACTTC	few	NA	TRBJ2-7	TRBV28